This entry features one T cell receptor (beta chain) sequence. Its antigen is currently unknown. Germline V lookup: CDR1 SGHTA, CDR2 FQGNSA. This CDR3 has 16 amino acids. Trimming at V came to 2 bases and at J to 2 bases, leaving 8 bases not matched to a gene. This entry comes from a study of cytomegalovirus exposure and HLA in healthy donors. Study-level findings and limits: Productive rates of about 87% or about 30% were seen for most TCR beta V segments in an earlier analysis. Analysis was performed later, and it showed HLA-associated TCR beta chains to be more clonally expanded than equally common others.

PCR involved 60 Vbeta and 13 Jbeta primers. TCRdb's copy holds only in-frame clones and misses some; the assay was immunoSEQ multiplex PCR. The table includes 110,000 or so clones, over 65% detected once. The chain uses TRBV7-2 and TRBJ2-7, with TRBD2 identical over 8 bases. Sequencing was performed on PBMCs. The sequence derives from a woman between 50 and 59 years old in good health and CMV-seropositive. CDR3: CASSLRGGGSTYEQYF. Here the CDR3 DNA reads TGTGCCAGCAGCTTACGGGGCGGGGGGTCCACCTACGAGCAGTACTTC.